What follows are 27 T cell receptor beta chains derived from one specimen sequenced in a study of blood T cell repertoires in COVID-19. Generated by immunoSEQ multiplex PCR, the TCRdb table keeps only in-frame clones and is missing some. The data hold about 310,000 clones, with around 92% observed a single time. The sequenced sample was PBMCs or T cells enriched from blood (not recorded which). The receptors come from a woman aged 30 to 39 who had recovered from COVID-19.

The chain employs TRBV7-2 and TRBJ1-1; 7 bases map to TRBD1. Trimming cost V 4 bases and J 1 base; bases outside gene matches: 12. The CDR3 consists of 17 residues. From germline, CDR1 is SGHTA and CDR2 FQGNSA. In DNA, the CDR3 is TGTGCCAGCAGCTCAAACAGGGGCGAGAGGACGAACACTGAAGCTTTCTTT. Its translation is CASSSNRGERTNTEAFF.

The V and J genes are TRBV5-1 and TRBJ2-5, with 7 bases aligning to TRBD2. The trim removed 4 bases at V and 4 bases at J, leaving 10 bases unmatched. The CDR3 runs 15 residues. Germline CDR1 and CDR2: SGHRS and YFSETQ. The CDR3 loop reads CASSHGEGSGETQYF. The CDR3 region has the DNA TGCGCCAGCAGCCATGGGGAGGGGAGTGGAGAGACCCAGTACTTC.

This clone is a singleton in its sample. This chain's CDR3 is CASSLDRGWYNEQFF. CDR3 coding DNA: TGTGCCAGCAGCCTTGACAGGGGTTGGTACAATGAGCAGTTCTTC. The chain carries TRBV11-2 and TRBJ2-1, with 8 bases fitting TRBD1. V lost 5 bases, J lost 4 bases, and 7 bases stayed unmatched. CDR3 length equals 15 residues. Germline V gene data show CDR1 as SGHAT and CDR2 as FQNNGV.

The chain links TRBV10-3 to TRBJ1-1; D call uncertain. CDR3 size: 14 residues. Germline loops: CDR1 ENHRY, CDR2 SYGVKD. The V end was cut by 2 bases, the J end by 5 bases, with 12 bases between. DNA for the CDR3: TGTGCCATCAGTGAGCCCCAGGTAGGAACTGAAGCTTTCTTT. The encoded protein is CAISEPQVGTEAFF.

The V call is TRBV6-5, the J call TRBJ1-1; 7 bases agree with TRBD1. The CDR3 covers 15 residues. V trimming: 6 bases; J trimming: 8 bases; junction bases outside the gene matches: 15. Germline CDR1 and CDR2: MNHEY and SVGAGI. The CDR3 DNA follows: TGTGCCAGCAGGGTATTAGGGGGCCGAAACGTCGAAGCTTTCTTT. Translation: CASRVLGGRNVEAFF.

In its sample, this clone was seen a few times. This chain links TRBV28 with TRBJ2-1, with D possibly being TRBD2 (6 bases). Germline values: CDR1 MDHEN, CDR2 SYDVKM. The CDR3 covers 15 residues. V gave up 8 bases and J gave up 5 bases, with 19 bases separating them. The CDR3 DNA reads TGTGCCAGCCTTGGGACTGCGACTCCTAACAATGAGCAGTTCTTC. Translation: CASLGTATPNNEQFF.

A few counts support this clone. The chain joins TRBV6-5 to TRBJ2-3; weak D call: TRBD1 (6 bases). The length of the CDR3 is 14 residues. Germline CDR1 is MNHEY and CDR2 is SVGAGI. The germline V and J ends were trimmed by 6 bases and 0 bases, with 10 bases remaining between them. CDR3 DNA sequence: TGTGCCAGCAGGATGACAGGTAGCACAGATACGCAGTATTTT. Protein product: CASRMTGSTDTQYF.

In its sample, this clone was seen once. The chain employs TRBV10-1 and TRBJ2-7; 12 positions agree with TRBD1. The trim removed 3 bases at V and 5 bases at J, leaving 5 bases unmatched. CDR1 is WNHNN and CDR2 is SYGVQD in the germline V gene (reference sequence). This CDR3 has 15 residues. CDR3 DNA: TGCGCCAGCAGTGAAACGGGACAGGGGGCGCACGAGCAGTACTTC. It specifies CASSETGQGAHEQYF.

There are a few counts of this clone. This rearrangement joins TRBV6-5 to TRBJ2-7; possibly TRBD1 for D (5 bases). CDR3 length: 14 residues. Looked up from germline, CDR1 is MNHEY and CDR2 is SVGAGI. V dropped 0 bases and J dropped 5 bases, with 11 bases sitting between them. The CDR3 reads CASSYSRQNHEQYF. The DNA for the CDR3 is TGTGCCAGCAGTTACTCGAGACAGAACCACGAGCAGTACTTC.

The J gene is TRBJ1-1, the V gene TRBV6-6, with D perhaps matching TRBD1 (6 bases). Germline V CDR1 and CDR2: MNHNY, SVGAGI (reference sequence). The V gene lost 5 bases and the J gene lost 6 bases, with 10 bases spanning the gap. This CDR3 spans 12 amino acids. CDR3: CASSAKGAEAFF. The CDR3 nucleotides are TGTGCCAGCAGTGCCAAGGGGGCTGAAGCTTTCTTT.

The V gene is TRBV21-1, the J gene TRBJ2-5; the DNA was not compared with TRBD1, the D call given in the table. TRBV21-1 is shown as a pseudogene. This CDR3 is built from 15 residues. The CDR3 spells CASSKVRTGEETQYF. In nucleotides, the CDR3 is TGTGCCAGCAGCAAAGTGCGGACAGGGGAAGAGACCCAGTACTTC.

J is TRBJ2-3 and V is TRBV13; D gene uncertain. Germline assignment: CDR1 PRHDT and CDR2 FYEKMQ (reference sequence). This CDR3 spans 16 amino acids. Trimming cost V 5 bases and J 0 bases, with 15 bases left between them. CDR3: CASSPRLATSTDTQYF. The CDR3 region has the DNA TGTGCCAGCAGCCCCCGACTTGCAACTAGCACAGATACGCAGTATTTT.

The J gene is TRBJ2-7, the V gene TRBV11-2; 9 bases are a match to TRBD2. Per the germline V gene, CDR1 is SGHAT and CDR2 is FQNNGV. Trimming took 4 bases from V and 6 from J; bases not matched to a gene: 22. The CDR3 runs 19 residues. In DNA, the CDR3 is TGTGCCAGCAGCTCCTATCGGGACGGAGAAGCGGGAGGATTACTCGAGCAGTACTTC. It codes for CASSSYRDGEAGGLLEQYF.

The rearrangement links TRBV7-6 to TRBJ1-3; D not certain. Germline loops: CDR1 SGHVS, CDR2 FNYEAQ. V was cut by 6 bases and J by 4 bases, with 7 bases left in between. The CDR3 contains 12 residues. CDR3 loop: CASSSQGNTIYF. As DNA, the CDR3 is TGTGCCAGCAGTTCACAGGGAAACACCATATATTTT.

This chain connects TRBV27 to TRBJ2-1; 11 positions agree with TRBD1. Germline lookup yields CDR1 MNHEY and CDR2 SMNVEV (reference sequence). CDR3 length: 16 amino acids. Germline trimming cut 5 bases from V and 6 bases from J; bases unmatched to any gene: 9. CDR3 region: CASSPTGTGGINEQFF. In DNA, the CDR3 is TGTGCCAGCAGTCCGACCGGGACAGGGGGAATCAATGAGCAGTTCTTC.

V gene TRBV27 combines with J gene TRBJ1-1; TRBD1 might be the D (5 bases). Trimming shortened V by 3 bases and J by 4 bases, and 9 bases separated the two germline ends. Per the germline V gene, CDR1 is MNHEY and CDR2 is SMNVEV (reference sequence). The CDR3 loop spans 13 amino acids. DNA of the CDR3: TGTGCCAGCAGTTTTCAGGGTGTCACTGAAGCTTTCTTT. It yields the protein CASSFQGVTEAFF.

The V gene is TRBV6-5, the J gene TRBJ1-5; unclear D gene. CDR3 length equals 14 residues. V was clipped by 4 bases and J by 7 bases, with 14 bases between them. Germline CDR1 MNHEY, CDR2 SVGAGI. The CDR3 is CASSSLFGGQPQHF. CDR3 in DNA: TGTGCCAGCAGTTCCCTTTTCGGAGGGCAGCCCCAGCATTTT.

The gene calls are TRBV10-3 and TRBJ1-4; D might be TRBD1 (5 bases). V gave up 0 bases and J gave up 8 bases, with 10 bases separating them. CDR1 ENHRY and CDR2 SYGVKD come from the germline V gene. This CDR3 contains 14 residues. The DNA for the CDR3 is TGTGCCATCAGTGAGTCCGGGGGTGAGGAAAAACTGTTTTTT. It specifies CAISESGGEEKLFF.

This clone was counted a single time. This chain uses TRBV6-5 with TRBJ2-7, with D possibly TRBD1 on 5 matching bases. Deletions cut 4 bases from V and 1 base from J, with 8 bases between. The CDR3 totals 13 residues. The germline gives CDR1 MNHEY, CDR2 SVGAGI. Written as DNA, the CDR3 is TGTGCCAGCAGTTTGACAGTGTCCTACGAGCAGTACTTC. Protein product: CASSLTVSYEQYF.

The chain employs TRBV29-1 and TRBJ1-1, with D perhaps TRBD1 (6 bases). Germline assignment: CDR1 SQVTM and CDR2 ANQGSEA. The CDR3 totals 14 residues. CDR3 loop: CLTSGDLPNTEAFF. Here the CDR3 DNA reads TGCCTTACCTCAGGGGACCTCCCTAACACTGAAGCTTTCTTT.

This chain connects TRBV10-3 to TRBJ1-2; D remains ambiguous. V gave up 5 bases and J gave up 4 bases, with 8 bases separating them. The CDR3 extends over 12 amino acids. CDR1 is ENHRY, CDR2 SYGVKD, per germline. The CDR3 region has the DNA TGTGCCATCAGTTCCCCAGGCTATGGCTACACCTTC. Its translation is CAISSPGYGYTF.

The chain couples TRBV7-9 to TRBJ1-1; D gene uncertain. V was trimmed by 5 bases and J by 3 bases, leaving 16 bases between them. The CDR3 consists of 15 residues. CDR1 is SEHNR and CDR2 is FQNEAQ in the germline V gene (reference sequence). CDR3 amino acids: CASSPQYPRYTEAFF. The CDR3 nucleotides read TGTGCCAGCAGCCCCCAGTACCCGAGGTACACTGAAGCTTTCTTT.

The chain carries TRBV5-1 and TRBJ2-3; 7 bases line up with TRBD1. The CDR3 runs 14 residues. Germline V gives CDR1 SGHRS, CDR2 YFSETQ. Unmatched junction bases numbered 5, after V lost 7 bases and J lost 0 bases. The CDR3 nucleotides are TGCGCCAGCCGAGGGACAGTCAGCACAGATACGCAGTATTTT. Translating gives CASRGTVSTDTQYF.

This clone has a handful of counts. CDR3 nucleotides: TGTGCCAGCAGCTCCCCTCCTAGGTCCGAGCAGTACTTC. Translated, it gives CASSSPPRSEQYF. The chain combines TRBV12-3 or TRBV12-4 with TRBJ2-7; no firm D call. With 6 bases removed from V and 6 bases from J, the gap between germline ends came to 15 bases. This CDR3 is built from 13 residues.

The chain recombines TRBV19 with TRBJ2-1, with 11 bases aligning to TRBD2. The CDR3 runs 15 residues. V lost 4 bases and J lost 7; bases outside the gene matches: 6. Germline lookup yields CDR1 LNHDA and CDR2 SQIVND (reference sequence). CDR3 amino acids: CASSTLAGVENEQFF. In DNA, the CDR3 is TGTGCCAGTAGTACACTAGCGGGAGTGGAAAATGAGCAGTTCTTC.

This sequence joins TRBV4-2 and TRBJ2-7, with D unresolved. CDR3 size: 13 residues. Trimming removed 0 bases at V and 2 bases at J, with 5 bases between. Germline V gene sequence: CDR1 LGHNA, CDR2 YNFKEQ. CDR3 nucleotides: TGTGCCAGCAGCCAAGATCTAGCCTACGAGCAGTACTTC. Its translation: CASSQDLAYEQYF.

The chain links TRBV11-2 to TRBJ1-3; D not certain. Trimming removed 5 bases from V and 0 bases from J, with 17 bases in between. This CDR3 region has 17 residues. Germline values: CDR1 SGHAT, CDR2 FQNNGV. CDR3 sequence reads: CASSPPRVGNSGNTIYF. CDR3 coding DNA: TGTGCCAGCAGCCCGCCTCGGGTTGGAAACTCTGGAAACACCATATATTTT.